The present TCR beta chain was sequenced within a study of T cells in Graves' hyperthyroidism and ophthalmopathy. Study-wide context: Peripheral blood specimens were obtained at initial diagnosis, prior to any treatment.

Uncontrolled infection, other autoimmune disease, pregnancy or lactation barred patients from enrollment. Germline loops: CDR1 WSHSY, CDR2 SAAADI. V lost 0 bases and J lost 7, with 7 bases in between. This CDR3 has 14 residues. Amplification yielded TCR beta CDR3 regions, with RNA transcripts as the source. During a first-round RT-PCR of the TCR CDR3, the HTBI primer set was used. From the multiplex PCR reads, TCRdb called clonotypes with MiXCR, one entry per CDR3 protein. The data hold more than 500,000 distinct CDR3 sequences, with roughly 15% observed a single time. Study results and limitations: Stable hyperthyroidism was told apart from ophthalmopathy by a model built on 13 V-J features. The blood repertoire included most of the expanded thyroid clonotypes above 0.001.

This clonotype was observed a handful of times. The target antigen is unknown. This rearrangement joins TRBV10-2 to TRBJ1-6; no definite D call. The receptor was derived from a woman under 40 with Graves' ophthalmopathy. The sequenced material came from blood. As DNA, the CDR3 is TGCGCCAGCAGTGAGTCCGGGCGAAATTCACCCCTCCACTTT. It yields the protein CASSESGRNSPLHF.